This TCR beta chain comes out of a study of OX40 agonist ivuxolimab in advanced cancers. Study-level results: Several nonresponders also turned out to have low normalized T-cell clonal expansion. Expanded clones tended on average to be more numerous among CD8+ T cells than CD4+.

The germline V gene has CDR1 SNHLY and CDR2 FYNNEI. The CDR3 runs to 16 residues. Trimming removed 7 bases at V and 0 bases at J, with 13 bases between. Sequencing used immunoSEQ multiplex PCR; TCRdb keeps in-frame clones, though not all of them. Among 65,000 to 85,000 clones, more than 80% were seen once, and the ten largest hold less than 2.5%. A note on this clone: Its antigen is unknown.

The clonotype comes from an adult with an advanced solid tumor such as melanoma, head and neck, liver or kidney cancer. The specimen comprised CD4+ or CD8+ T cells sorted from blood, sampled in a trial of the OX40 agonist ivuxolimab. The rearrangement links TRBV2 to TRBJ2-6; unclear D gene. The CDR3 loop is CASTQFPSSGANVLTF. CDR3 bases: TGTGCCAGCACACAGTTCCCCAGCTCTGGGGCCAACGTCCTGACTTTC.